Presented here are 22 T cell receptor beta chains from one specimen sequenced in a study of blood T cell repertoires in COVID-19. Data came from immunoSEQ multiplex PCR; TCRdb stores just in-frame clones and leaves some out. The sample records around 190,000 clones, more than 85% being singletons. Sequences were obtained from peripheral blood. These receptors were taken from a man aged 30 to 39 with acute or convalescent COVID-19.

The chain couples TRBV7-2 to TRBJ2-5, with 12 bases lining up with TRBD2. This CDR3 comprises 18 residues. V shed 3 bases and J 0 bases; nucleotides not matched to a gene: 8. CDR1 and CDR2 from the germline V gene are SGHTA and FQGNSA. The CDR3 DNA reads as TGTGCCAGCAGCTTGCGACAACTAGCGGGGGGAAACCAAGAGACCCAGTACTTC. Translated: CASSLRQLAGGNQETQYF.

This clone has only a few counts. V gene TRBV28 combines with J gene TRBJ1-1; unclear D gene. The CDR3 is 11 amino acids. The ends were cut back, 6 bases at V and 8 bases at J, with 10 bases in the middle. Looked up from germline, CDR1 is MDHEN and CDR2 is SYDVKM. For the CDR3, the DNA is TGTGCCAGCAGCCAATTGTTCGAAGCTTTCTTT. Residues: CASSQLFEAFF.

The CDR3 here is CASRVGQGSYGYTF. DNA for the CDR3: TGTGCCAGCAGGGTGGGACAGGGCAGCTATGGCTACACCTTC. This sequence joins TRBV2 and TRBJ1-2; 9 positions agree with TRBD1. Germline CDR1 reads SNHLY; CDR2 reads FYNNEI. This CDR3 is 14 amino acids long. V shed 6 bases and J 4 bases; nucleotides not matched to a gene: 6.

The chain links TRBV14 to TRBJ2-7, with 9 bases aligning to TRBD1. The junction had 5 bases not matched to a gene; V was cut back by 4 bases and J by 4 bases. This CDR3 is 14 amino acids long. Germline-derived CDR1 and CDR2 are SGHDN and FVKESK. CDR3 sequence: CASSLDRGIYEQYF. The CDR3 bases are TGTGCCAGCAGCCTCGACAGGGGGATTTACGAGCAGTACTTC.

The chain joins TRBV5-1 to TRBJ2-5; TRBD1 agrees at 7 bases. V was clipped by 4 bases and J by 1 base; unmatched bases: 10. The CDR3 loop spans 16 amino acids. Per the germline V gene, CDR1 is SGHRS and CDR2 is YFSETQ. CDR3 region: CASSRQTGLVQETQYF. In nucleotides, the CDR3 is TGCGCCAGCAGCAGACAGACAGGGTTGGTCCAAGAGACCCAGTACTTC.

This sequence joins TRBV28 and TRBJ2-3; TRBD1 matches at 7 bases. The V segment lost 8 bases and the J segment 5 bases; nucleotides outside the gene matches: 7. Germline values: CDR1 MDHEN, CDR2 SYDVKM. This CDR3 contains 13 residues. The CDR3 DNA reads as TGTGCCAGCGGAGAGAGGGGGCGAGATACGCAGTATTTT. Translating it yields CASGERGRDTQYF.

The chain links TRBV19 to TRBJ1-1, with 8 bases that match TRBD1. Germline CDR1 reads LNHDA; CDR2 reads SQIVND (reference sequence). The V gene end was trimmed by 4 bases and the J gene end by 0 bases; junction bases not matched to a gene: 1. The CDR3 contains 14 residues. DNA for the CDR3: TGTGCCAGTAGTAAGACAGGGGTGAACACTGAAGCTTTCTTT. This encodes CASSKTGVNTEAFF.

This clone came up a few times. The gene calls are TRBV14 and TRBJ1-2, with D perhaps matching TRBD1 (5 bases). Per germline, CDR1 SGHDN and CDR2 FVKESK. V gave up 4 bases and J gave up 2 bases, with 8 bases separating them. CDR3 length: 13 residues. The DNA for the CDR3 is TGTGCCAGCAGCCCGGACATGAACTATGGCTACACCTTC. Amino acid sequence: CASSPDMNYGYTF. The full variable domain, with the rest looked up from reference TRBV14 and TRBJ1-2, is EAGVTQFPSHSVIEKGQTVTLRCDPISGHDNLYWYRRVMGKEIKFLLHFVKESKQDESGMPNNRFLAERTGGTYSTLKVQPAELEDSGVYFCASSPDMNYGYTFGSGTRLTVV.

This chain uses TRBV28 with TRBJ2-5; 11 positions agree with TRBD1. The CDR3 runs 16 residues. With 4 bases clipped from V and 7 bases from J, the junction kept 11 bases outside the gene matches. Germline V CDR1 and CDR2: MDHEN, SYDVKM. CDR3 protein: CASSSSGTGGGRTQYF. In DNA form, the CDR3 reads TGTGCCAGCAGTTCTTCCGGGACAGGGGGAGGACGGACCCAGTACTTC.

This chain uses TRBV2 with TRBJ1-1; 7 bases are shared with TRBD1. The germline CDR1 and CDR2 sequences are SNHLY and FYNNEI. There are 14 residues in the CDR3. The V and J ends lost 6 bases and 3 bases, in that order; junction bases with no gene match: 7. DNA for the CDR3: TGTGCCAGCAGGAGAGAACAGGGGTACACTGAAGCTTTCTTT. It encodes CASRREQGYTEAFF.

This clone appeared once. The rearrangement joins TRBV11-3 to TRBJ2-1; 7 nucleotides match TRBD1. Germline loops: CDR1 SGHNT, CDR2 YENEEA. J gave up 9 bases and V 8 bases, and 7 bases lay outside the gene matches. CDR3 length: 12 residues. Written as DNA, the CDR3 is TGTGCCAGCTCCGTCCGGGACAGTGAGCAGTTCTTC. This translates into CASSVRDSEQFF.

This clone has only a few counts. The chain couples TRBV4-1 to TRBJ2-7; 9 nucleotides agree with TRBD1. V lost 3 bases and J lost 4; bases outside the gene matches: 4. Germline V gene data show CDR1 as MGHRA and CDR2 as YSYEKL. CDR3 size: 14 residues. The CDR3 loop reads CASSQGQGVYEQYF. CDR3 DNA: TGCGCCAGCAGCCAGGGACAGGGTGTTTACGAGCAGTACTTC.

The chain recombines TRBV6-1 with TRBJ2-5; 7 bases line up with TRBD1. The CDR3 consists of 14 residues. After removal of 3 bases from V and 5 bases from J, the junction contained 6 bases not matched to a gene. CDR1 and CDR2 (germline): MNHNS, SASEGT. The CDR3 DNA sequence: TGTGCCAGCAGTGATCGGACAGGATGGGAGACCCAGTACTTC. It encodes CASSDRTGWETQYF.

A few counts support this clone. This rearrangement joins TRBV5-6 to TRBJ2-7, with 7 bases identical to TRBD1. V shed 4 bases and J 4 bases; nucleotides not matched to a gene: 11. Germline V gene data show CDR1 as SGHDT and CDR2 as YYEEEE. The CDR3 covers 15 residues. DNA for the CDR3: TGTGCCAGCAGCCCCTCCCGGACAGGTTTGTACGAGCAGTACTTC. This gives the protein CASSPSRTGLYEQYF.

The chain joins TRBV3-1 (or the pseudogene TRBV3-2) to TRBJ2-7; 9 bases align to TRBD2. With 3 bases clipped from V and 6 bases from J, the junction kept 6 bases outside the gene matches. The CDR3 has 14 amino acids. The germline V gene has CDR1 LGHDT and CDR2 YNNKEL (reference sequence). As DNA, the CDR3 is TGTGCCAGCAGCCAGGGACTAGCAGAAACCGAGCAGTACTTC. Its translation: CASSQGLAETEQYF.

The chain joins TRBV19 to TRBJ2-2; 7 positions match TRBD1. The CDR3 extends over 14 amino acids. The germline V gene has CDR1 LNHDA and CDR2 SQIVND (reference sequence). J was trimmed by 5 bases and V by 5 bases; bases with no gene match: 5. The CDR3 sequence: CASSAKTGTGELFF. The CDR3 nucleotides are TGTGCCAGTAGTGCTAAGACAGGGACCGGGGAGCTGTTTTTT.

The rearrangement links TRBV30 to TRBJ1-5, with D possibly being TRBD1 (6 bases). This CDR3 comprises 17 residues. Trimming removed 0 bases from V and 4 bases from J, with 19 bases in between. Per the germline V gene, CDR1 is GTSNPN and CDR2 is SVGIG (reference sequence). The CDR3 is CAWSVRGVGGGNQPQHF. CDR3 sequence (DNA): TGTGCCTGGAGTGTACGAGGGGTAGGGGGTGGAAATCAGCCCCAGCATTTT.

This chain connects TRBV4-1 to TRBJ2-7; D remains ambiguous. The germline gives CDR1 MGHRA, CDR2 YSYEKL. The CDR3 spans 16 residues. The V end was cut by 1 base, the J end by 2 bases, with 15 bases between. The CDR3 here is CASSQAPFNRPYEQYF. CDR3 nucleotide sequence: TGCGCCAGCAGCCAAGCCCCTTTTAACAGACCCTACGAGCAGTACTTC.

The V call is TRBV4-1, the J call TRBJ1-5; a possible D gene is TRBD1 (5 bases). The germline CDR1 and CDR2 sequences are MGHRA and YSYEKL. This CDR3 has 15 residues. Deletions cut 1 base from V and 3 bases from J, with 10 bases between. The CDR3 DNA follows: TGCGCCAGCAGCCAAGGTCGACAGCCCAATCAGCCCCAGCATTTT. Protein sequence: CASSQGRQPNQPQHF.

In its sample, this clone was seen a few times. V gene TRBV7-9 combines with J gene TRBJ2-7; D remains unclear. V lost 3 bases and J 5 bases, leaving 14 bases between the germline ends. Looked up from germline, CDR1 is SEHNR and CDR2 is FQNEAQ (reference sequence). The CDR3 spans 14 residues. The CDR3 sequence: CASSFSVAAHEQYF. In nucleotides, the CDR3 is TGTGCCAGCAGCTTTTCGGTAGCAGCCCACGAGCAGTACTTC.

The chain joins TRBV30 to TRBJ2-5, with D tentatively TRBD1 (6 bases). There are 15 residues in the CDR3. CDR1 and CDR2 (germline): GTSNPN, SVGIG (reference sequence). Trimming removed 4 bases from V and 5 bases from J, with 20 bases in between. CDR3: CAWKFGLGGGETQYF. CDR3 bases: TGTGCCTGGAAATTCGGTTTAGGGGGTGGCGAGACCCAGTACTTC.

This clone was picked up one time. The J gene is TRBJ2-7, the V gene TRBV27; possibly TRBD1 for D (5 bases). Per germline, CDR1 MNHEY and CDR2 SMNVEV (reference sequence). The length of the CDR3 is 17 residues. V shed 0 bases and J shed 0 bases, with 15 bases lying between them. The CDR3 region has the DNA TGTGCCAGCAGTTTATCCCTAGGGGTTGGTGGCTCCTACGAGCAGTACTTC. Translated, it gives CASSLSLGVGGSYEQYF.